This T cell receptor (beta chain) was captured by sequencing in a study of regulatory T cells in long-lasting Graves disease. Arm-PCR with iRepertoire HTBI primers amplified the CDR3 regions for these TCR beta libraries. In the original processing: Samples jointly harbored 62 TRBV and 14 TRBJ segments. MiXCR, run by TCRdb on the multiplex PCR reads, gives a single entry per CDR3 protein. What appears here as the V and J calls and clone size reflects TCRdb's work, not the paper's. The sample includes more than 350,000 distinct CDR3 sequences, under 25% seen only once; the top ten take roughly an eighth. Notes on this clonotype: This may stem from a read error, because a much larger clone lies one nucleotide away.

The time point here: persistent/refractory GD, antithyroid drugs over 5 years with positive TRAb. Scientists built the TCR library using RNA that was extracted from PBMCs. The sample consisted of peripheral blood mononuclear cells (PBMCs), taken when the disease was refractory, from a patient treated with antithyroid drugs. The clonotype was recovered from a female donor with Graves disease.

The CDR3 is CSVYRAYQETRYF. In nucleotides, the CDR3 is TGCAGCGTTTACCGGGCCTACCAAGAGACCCGGTACTTC. The chain links TRBV29-1 to TRBJ2-5, with no clear D. This CDR3 contains 13 residues. Germline V gene sequence: CDR1 SQVTM, CDR2 ANQGSEA.